This T cell receptor beta chain was recorded in a study of T cells in Graves' hyperthyroidism and ophthalmopathy. Whole-study results and caveats: Ophthalmopathy could be told apart from stable hyperthyroidism with a 13 V-J model.

This clonotype was observed at least ten times. Its antigen is undetermined. Amplification yielded TCR beta CDR3 regions, with RNA transcripts as the source. A set of HTBI primers served as the primers for a first-round RT-PCR of the TCR CDR3. Each CDR3 protein gets one entry after TCRdb re-called the multiplex PCR reads with MiXCR. The repertoire holds approximately 630,000 distinct CDR3 sequences, with around 15% as singletons. V lost 3 bases, J lost 5 bases, and 7 bases lay in between. This CDR3 has 11 residues. Germline lookup yields CDR1 GTSNPN and CDR2 SVGIG (reference sequence). The J gene is TRBJ1-1, the V gene TRBV30, with D possibly matching TRBD1 (5 bases). This clonotype was obtained from a woman aged 30 to 39 with Graves' hyperthyroidism. The sequenced sample was blood. The CDR3 nucleotides read TGTGCCTGGAGGCAGGGTACTGAAGCTTTCTTT. Translation: CAWRQGTEAFF.